The entry below gives a single T cell receptor (beta chain) sequence along with its context. What it binds is not known. The junction departs from the called germline gene at one end, perhaps through a read error. This specimen belongs to a study of glioma-infiltrating T cells. Germline CDR1 and CDR2: SQVTM and ANQGSEA. The CDR3 contains 14 residues. The iRepertoire nested amplicon-rescue multiplex PCR amplified TCR alpha and beta CDR3s from RNA. Via MiXCR, TCRdb re-called the multiplex PCR reads, giving one row per CDR3 protein. The sample includes about 180,000 distinct CDR3 sequences, about 40% of them seen just once. Findings and limits, study-wide: Above-expected tissue-blood divergence occurred in all gliomas, most in low-grade ones.

The receptor was derived from a human donor with low-grade glioma or glioblastoma, undergoing nonglioma brain surgery, or in good health (not recorded which). Sequencing was carried out using glioma tissue, nonneoplastic brain tissue, or PBMCs (not recorded which). This chain joins TRBV29-1 and TRBJ2-1; tentatively, D is TRBD2 (6 bases). CDR3 nucleotides: TGCGGCGTTGATGGGACTCGCTCCTACAATGAGCAGTTCTTC. It translates to CGVDGTRSYNEQFF.